Only a few counts were recorded for the clone carrying this T cell receptor beta chain. TCRdb ran MiXCR on the 5' RACE reads and lists one entry per CDR3 protein. The sample yields about 510,000 distinct CDR3 sequences, just over 20% seen once. This sample was included in a study of T cells after yellow fever vaccination. This CDR3 has 14 amino acids. V shed 6 bases and J 3 bases; nucleotides not matched to a gene: 5. CDR1 SGHRS and CDR2 YFSETQ come from the germline V gene. Sequencing was performed on PBMCs, taken approximately 20 days after the first yellow fever vaccination. This chain links TRBV5-1 with TRBJ2-5; 10 bases match TRBD2. The sequence came from a young man who received the YFV17D yellow fever vaccine. In DNA, the CDR3 is TGCGCCAGCAACGCTGGACTAGCGGAAGAGACCCAGTACTTC. Protein: CASNAGLAEETQYF.